The clone carrying this T cell receptor (beta chain) came up once. Its specificity is not known. TCRdb's table, derived via immunoSEQ multiplex PCR, lists solely in-frame clones and lacks some. This sample carries 85,000 to 100,000 clones, just under 80% of them seen once, and the ten largest clones take 7.5%. The entry originates in a study of a mutant IDH1 vaccine in newly diagnosed glioma. Study summary: Treated patients, averaging around 40 years, were roughly 60% male and roughly 38% female. Before enrollment, patients got radiotherapy alone, temozolomide alone, or mostly the combination.

The study, taken as a whole, reports: Among top peripheral T cell clonotypes, changes seemed unrelated to pseudoprogression.

Documented time point: baseline, week 1 (first vaccination visit). As to treatment: pre-vaccination baseline after standard-of-care therapy. Patients carried new grade 3 or 4 IDH1-mutant astrocytomas lacking nuclear ATRX. The sample consisted of PBMCs, taken from a glioma patient treated with radiotherapy, temozolomide or both. This TCR was sampled from a man between 35 and 55 years old with glioma.

For the CDR3, the DNA is TGTGCCAGCAGTGAACTAGCTGGGGCAGATACGCAGTATTTT. Translation gives CASSELAGADTQYF. The rearrangement uses TRBV6-4 and TRBJ2-3; D might be TRBD2 (6 bases). Trimming stripped 3 bases from V and 4 bases from J, with 11 bases between. Germline-derived CDR1 and CDR2 are MRHNA and SNTAGT. CDR3 length: 14 amino acids.